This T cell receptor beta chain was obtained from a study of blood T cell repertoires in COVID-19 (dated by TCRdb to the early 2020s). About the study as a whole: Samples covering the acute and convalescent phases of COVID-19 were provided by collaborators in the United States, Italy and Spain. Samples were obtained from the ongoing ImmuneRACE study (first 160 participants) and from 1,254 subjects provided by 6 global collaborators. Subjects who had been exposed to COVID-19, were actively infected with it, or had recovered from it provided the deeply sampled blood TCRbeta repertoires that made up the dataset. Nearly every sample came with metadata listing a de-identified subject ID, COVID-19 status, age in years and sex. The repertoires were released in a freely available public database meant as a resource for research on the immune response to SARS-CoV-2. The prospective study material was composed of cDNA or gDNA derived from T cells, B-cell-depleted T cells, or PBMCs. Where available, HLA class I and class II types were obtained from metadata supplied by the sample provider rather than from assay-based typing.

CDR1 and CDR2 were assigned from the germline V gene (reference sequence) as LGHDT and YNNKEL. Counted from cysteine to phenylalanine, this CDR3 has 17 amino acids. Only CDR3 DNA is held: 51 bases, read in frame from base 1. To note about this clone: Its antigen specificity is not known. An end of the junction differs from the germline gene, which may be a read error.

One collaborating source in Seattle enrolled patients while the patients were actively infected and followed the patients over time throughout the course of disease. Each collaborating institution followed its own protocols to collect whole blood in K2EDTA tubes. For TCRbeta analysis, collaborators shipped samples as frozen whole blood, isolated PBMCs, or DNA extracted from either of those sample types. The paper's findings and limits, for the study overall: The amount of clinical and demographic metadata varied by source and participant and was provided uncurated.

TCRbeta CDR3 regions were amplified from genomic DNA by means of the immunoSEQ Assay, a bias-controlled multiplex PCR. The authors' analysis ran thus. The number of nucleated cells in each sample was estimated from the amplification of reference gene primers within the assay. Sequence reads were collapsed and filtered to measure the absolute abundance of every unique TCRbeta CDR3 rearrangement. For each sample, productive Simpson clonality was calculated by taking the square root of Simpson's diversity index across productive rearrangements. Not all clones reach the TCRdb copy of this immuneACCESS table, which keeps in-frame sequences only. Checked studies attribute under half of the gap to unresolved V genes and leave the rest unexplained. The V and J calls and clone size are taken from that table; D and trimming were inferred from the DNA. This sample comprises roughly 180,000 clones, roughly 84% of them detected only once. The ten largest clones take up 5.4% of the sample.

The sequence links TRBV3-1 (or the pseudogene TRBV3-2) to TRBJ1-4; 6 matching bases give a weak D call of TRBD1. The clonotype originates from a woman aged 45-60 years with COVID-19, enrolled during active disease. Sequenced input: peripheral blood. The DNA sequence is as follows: TGTGCCAGCAGCCAAGATGGCAGGGGAGGGCGCCTGGGAAAAACTGTTTTT. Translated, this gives CASSQDGRGGRLGKTVF.